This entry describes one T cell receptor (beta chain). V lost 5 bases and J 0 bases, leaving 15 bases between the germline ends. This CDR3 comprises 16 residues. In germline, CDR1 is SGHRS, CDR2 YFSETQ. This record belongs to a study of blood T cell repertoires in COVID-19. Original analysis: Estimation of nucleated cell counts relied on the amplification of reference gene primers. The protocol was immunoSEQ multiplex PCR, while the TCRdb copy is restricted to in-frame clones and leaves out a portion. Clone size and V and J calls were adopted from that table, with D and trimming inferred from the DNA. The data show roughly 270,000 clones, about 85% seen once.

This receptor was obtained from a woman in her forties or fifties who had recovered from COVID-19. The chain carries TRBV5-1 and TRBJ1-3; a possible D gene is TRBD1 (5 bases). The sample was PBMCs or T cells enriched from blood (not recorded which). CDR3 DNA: TGCGCCAGCAGTCAATCGGGGGATATCTCTGGAAACACCATATATTTT. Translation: CASSQSGDISGNTIYF.